This TCR beta chain is drawn from a study of blood T cells in healthy people across ages. This clonotype was counted between two and nine times. Its antigen remains unidentified. Study-level findings and limits: Roughly linearly, TCR beta diversity per million T cells fell as age increased.

Primed by a sample-barcoded 5' primer and a J-beta primer mix, a second PCR proceeded for roughly 6 to 12 cycles. TCRdb itself ran the 5' RACE reads through MiXCR, one entry per CDR3 protein. The sample consists of 650,000 to 800,000 distinct CDR3 sequences, roughly half of them appearing once. The CDR3 has 15 residues. The V gene lost 5 bases and the J gene lost 0 bases, with 8 bases spanning the gap. Sequencing input: blood. The receptor was isolated from an elderly woman in good health. This chain joins TRBV12-3 or TRBV12-4 and TRBJ2-6; D unresolved. The chain's CDR3 is CASSIYVSGANVLTF. CDR3 coding DNA: TGTGCCAGCAGTATCTACGTCTCTGGGGCCAACGTCCTGACTTTC.